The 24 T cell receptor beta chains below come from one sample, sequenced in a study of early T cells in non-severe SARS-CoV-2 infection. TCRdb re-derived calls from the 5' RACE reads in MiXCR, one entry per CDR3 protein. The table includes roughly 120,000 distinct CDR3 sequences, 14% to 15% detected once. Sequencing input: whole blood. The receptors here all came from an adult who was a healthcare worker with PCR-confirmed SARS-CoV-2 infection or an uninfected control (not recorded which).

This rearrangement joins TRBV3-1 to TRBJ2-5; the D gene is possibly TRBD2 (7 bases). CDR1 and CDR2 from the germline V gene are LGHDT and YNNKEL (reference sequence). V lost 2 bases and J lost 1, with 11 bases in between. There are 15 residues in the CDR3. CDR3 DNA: TGTGCCAGCAGCCAAACGGCGGGGGCCCAAGAGACCCAGTACTTC. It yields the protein CASSQTAGAQETQYF.

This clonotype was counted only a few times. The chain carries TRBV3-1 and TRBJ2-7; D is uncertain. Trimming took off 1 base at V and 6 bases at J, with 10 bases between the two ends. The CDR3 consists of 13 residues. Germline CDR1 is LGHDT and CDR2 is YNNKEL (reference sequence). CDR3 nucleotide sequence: TGTGCCAGCAGCCAAGGTAATTGGGCCGAGCAGTACTTC. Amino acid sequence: CASSQGNWAEQYF.

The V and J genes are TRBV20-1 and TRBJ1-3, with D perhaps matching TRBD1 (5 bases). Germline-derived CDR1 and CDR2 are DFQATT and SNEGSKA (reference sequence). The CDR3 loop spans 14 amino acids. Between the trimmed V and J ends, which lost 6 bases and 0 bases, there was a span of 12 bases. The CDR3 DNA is TGCAGTGCCTCGACTACAGGCTCTGGAAACACCATATATTTT. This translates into CSASTTGSGNTIYF.

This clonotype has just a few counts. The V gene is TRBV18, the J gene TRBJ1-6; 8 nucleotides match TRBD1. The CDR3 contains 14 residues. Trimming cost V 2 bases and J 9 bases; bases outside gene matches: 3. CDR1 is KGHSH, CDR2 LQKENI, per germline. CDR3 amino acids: CASSPAGGGSPLHF. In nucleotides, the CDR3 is TGTGCCAGCTCACCAGCAGGGGGCGGTTCACCCCTCCACTTT.

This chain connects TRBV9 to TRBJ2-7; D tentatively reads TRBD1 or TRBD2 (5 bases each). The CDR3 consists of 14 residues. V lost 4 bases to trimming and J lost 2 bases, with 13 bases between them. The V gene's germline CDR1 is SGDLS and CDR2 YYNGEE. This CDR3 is CASSSGPVAYEQYF. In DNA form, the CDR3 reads TGTGCCAGCAGCTCGGGACCCGTGGCCTACGAGCAGTACTTC. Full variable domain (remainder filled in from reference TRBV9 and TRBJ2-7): DSGVTQTPKHLITATGQRVTLRCSPRSGDLSVYWYQQSLDQGLQFLIQYYNGEERAKGNILERFSAQQFPDLHSELNLSSLELGDSALYFCASSSGPVAYEQYFGPGTRLTVT.

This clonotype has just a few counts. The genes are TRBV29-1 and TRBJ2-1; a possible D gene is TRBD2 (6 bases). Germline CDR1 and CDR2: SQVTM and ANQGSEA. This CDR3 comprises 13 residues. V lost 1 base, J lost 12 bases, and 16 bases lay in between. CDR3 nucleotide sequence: TGCAGCGTTGAAGCGGGGCCAGGAGGGGTGCAGTTCTTC. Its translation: CSVEAGPGGVQFF.

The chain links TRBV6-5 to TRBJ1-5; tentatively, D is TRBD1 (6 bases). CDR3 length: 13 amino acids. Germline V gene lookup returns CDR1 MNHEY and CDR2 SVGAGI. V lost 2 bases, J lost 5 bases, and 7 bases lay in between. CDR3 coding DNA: TGTGCCAGCAGTTACGGACAGTATCAGCCCCAGCATTTT. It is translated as CASSYGQYQPQHF.

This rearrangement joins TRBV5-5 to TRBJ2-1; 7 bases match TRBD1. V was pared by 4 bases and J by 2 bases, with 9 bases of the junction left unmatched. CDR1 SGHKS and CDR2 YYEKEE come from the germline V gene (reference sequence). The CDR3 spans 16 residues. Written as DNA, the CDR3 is TGTGCCAGCAGCCCCTTGAGACAGGGACCCTACAATGAGCAGTTCTTC. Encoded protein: CASSPLRQGPYNEQFF.

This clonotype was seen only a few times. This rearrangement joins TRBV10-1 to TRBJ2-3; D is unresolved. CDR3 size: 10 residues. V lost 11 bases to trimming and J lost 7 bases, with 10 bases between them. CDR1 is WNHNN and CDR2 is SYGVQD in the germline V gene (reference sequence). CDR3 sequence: CAFVGYTQYF. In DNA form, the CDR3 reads TGCGCCTTTGTGGGGTATACGCAGTATTTT.

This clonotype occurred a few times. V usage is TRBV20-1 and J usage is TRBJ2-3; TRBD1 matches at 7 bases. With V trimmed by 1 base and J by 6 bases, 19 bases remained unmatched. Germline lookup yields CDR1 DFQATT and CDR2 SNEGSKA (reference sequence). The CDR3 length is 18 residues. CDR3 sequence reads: CSARGSRGQGVLSDTQYF. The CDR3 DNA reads TGCAGTGCTAGAGGCTCCAGGGGCCAGGGGGTTTTAAGCGATACGCAGTATTTT.

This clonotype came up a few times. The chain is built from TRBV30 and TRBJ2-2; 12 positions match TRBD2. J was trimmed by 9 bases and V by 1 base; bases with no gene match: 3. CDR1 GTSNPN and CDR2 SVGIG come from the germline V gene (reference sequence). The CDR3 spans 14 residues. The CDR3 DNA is TGTGCCTGGAGTGGACTAGCGGGGGTCAGGGAGCTGTTTTTT. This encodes CAWSGLAGVRELFF.

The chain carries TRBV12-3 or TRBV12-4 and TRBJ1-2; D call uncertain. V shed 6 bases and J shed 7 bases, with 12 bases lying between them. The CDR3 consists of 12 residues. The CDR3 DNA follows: TGTGCCAGCAGGGGGTACGAGGGTGGCTACACCTTC. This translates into CASRGYEGGYTF.

The CDR3 nucleotides read TGTGCCGGCAGGGGGACTCCCCTCAATGAGCAGTTCTTC. It yields the protein CAGRGTPLNEQFF. The chain links TRBV30 to TRBJ2-1; tentative D call: TRBD1 (7 bases). CDR3 length equals 13 residues. Looked up from germline, CDR1 is GTSNPN and CDR2 is SVGIG (reference sequence). Between the trimmed V and J ends, which lost 8 bases and 6 bases, there was a span of 17 bases.

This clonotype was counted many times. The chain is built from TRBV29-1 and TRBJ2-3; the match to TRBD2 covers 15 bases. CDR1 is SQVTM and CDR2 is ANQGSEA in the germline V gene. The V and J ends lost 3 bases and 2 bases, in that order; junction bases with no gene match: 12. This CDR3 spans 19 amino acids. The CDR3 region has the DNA TGCAGCGTTGACTACATCGGGACTAGCGGGGGGCTGAACACAGATACGCAGTATTTT. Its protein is CSVDYIGTSGGLNTDTQYF.

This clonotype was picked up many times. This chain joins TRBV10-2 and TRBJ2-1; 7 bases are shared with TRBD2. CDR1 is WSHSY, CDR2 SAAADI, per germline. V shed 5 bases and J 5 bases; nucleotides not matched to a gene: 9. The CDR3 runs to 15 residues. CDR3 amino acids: CASSIIPSGNNEQFF. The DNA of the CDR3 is TGCGCCAGCAGTATCATCCCTAGCGGAAACAATGAGCAGTTCTTC.

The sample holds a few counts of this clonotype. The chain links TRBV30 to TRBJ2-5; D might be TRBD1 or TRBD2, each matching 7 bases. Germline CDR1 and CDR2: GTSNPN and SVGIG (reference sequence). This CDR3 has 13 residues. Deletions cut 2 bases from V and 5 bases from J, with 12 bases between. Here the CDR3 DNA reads TGTGCCTGGAGTCCCCAGGGGGGGGAGACCCAGTACTTC. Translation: CAWSPQGGETQYF. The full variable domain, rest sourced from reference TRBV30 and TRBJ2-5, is SQTIHQWPATLVQPVGSPLSLECTVEGTSNPNLYWYRQAAGRGLQLLFYSVGIGQISSEVPQNLSASRPQDRQFILSSKKLLLSDSGFYLCAWSPQGGETQYFGPGTRLLVL.

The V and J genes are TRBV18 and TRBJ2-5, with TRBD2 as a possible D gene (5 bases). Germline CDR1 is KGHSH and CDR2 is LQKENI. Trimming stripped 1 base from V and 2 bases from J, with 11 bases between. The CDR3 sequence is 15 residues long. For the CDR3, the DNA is TGTGCCAGCTCACCACAGATTAGCGAGCAAGAGACCCAGTACTTC. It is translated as CASSPQISEQETQYF.

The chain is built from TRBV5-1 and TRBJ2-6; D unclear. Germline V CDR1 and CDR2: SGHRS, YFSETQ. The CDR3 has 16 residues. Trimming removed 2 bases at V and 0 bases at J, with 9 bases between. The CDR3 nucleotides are TGCGCCAGCAGCTTAGCCCCCAGCTCTGGGGCCAACGTCCTGACTTTC. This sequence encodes CASSLAPSSGANVLTF.

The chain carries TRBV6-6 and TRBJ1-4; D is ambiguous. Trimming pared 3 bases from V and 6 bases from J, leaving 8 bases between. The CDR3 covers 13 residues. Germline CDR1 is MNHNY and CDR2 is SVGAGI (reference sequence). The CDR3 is CASSYVGYEKLFF. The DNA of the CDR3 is TGTGCCAGCAGTTATGTCGGATATGAAAAACTGTTTTTT.

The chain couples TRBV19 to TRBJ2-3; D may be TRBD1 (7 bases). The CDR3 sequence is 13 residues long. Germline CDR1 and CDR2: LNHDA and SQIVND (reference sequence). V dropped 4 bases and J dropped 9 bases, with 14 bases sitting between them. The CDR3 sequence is CASSTLQGGTQYF. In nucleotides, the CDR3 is TGTGCCAGTAGTACCCTCCAGGGGGGAACGCAGTATTTT. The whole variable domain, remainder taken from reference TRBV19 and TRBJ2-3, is DGGITQSPKYLFRKEGQNVTLSCEQNLNHDAMYWYRQDPGQGLRLIYYSQIVNDFQKGDIAEGYSVSREKKESFPLTVTSAQKNPTAFYLCASSTLQGGTQYFGPGTRLTVL.

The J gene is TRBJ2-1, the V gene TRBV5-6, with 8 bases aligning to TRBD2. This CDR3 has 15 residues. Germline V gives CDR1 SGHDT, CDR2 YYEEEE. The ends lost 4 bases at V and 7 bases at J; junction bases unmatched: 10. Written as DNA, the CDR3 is TGTGCCAGCAGCCCGAGTCCTAGCGGGTCGAATGAGCAGTTCTTC. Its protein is CASSPSPSGSNEQFF.

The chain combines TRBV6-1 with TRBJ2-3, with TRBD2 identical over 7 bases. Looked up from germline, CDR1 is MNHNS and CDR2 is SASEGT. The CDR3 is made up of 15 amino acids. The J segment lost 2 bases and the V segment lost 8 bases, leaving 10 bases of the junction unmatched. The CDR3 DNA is TGTGCCAGCTCAAGCGGGACGGCTAACACAGATACGCAGTATTTT. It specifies CASSSGTANTDTQYF.

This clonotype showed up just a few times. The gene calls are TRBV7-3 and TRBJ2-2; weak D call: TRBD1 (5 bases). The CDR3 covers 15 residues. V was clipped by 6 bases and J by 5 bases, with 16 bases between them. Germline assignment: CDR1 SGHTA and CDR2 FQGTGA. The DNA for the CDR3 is TGTGCCAGCAGTCAGGGCCTTCTTTCGACCGGGGAGCTGTTTTTT. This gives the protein CASSQGLLSTGELFF.

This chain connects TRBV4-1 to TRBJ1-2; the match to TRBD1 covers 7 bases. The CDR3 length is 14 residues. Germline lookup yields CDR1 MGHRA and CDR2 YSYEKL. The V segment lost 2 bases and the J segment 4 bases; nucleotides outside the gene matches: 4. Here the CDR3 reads CASSQYGTVYGYTF. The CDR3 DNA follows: TGCGCCAGCAGCCAATATGGGACAGTCTATGGCTACACCTTC.